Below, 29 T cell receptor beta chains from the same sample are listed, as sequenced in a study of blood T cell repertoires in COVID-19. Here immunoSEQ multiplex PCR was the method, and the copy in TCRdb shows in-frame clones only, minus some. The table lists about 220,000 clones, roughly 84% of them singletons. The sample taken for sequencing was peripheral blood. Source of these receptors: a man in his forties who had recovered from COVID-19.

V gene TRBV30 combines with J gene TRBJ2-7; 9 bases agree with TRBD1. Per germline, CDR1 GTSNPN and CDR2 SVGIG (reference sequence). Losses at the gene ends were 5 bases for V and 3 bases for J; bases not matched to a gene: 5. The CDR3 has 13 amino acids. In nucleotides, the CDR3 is TGTGCCTGGTCACGGGACAGGGTCTACGAGCAGTACTTC. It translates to CAWSRDRVYEQYF.

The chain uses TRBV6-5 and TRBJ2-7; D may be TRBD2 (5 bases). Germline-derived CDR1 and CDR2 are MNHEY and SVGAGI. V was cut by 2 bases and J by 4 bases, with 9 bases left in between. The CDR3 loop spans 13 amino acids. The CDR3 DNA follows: TGTGCCAGCAGTTACCTCGGAGGATACGAGCAGTACTTC. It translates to CASSYLGGYEQYF.

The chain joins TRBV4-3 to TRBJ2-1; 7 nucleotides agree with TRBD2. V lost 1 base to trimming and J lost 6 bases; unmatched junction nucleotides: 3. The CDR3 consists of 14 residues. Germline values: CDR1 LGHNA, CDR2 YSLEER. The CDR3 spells CASSQARTSNEQFF. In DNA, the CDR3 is TGCGCCAGCAGCCAAGCCAGGACTAGCAATGAGCAGTTCTTC.

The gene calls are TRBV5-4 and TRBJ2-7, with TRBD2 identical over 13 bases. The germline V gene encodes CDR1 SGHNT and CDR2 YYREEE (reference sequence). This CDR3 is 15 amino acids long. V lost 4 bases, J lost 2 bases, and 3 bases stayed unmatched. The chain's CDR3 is CASSKGTSGAYEQYF. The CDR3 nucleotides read TGTGCCAGCAGCAAAGGGACTAGCGGGGCCTACGAGCAGTACTTC.

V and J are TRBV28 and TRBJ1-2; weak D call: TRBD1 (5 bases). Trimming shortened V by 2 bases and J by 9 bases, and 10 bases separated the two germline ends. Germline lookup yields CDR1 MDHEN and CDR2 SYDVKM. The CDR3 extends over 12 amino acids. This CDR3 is CASSLSTGSYTF. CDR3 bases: TGTGCCAGCAGTTTAAGTACAGGTAGCTACACCTTC.

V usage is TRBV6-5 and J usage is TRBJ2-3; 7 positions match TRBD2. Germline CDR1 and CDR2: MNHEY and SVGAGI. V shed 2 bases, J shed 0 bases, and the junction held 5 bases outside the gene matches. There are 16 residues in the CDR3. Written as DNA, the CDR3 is TGTGCCAGCAGTTACGGTAGCGGGCCTAGCACAGATACGCAGTATTTT. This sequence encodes CASSYGSGPSTDTQYF.

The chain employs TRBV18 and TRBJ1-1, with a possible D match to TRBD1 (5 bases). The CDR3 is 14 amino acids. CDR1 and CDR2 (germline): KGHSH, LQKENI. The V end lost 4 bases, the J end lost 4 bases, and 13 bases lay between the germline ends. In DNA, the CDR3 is TGTGCCAGCTCACTTCAAGAACAGGCCACTGAAGCTTTCTTT. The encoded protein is CASSLQEQATEAFF.

CDR3 sequence: CASSLTGTGDFNGYTF. The CDR3 DNA reads as TGTGCCAGCAGCTTGACCGGGACAGGGGATTTTAATGGCTACACCTTC. This chain uses TRBV6-2 or TRBV6-3 with TRBJ1-2; 10 bases fit TRBD1. Looked up from germline, CDR1 is MNHEY and CDR2 is SVGEGT. The CDR3 runs to 16 residues. With V trimmed by 6 bases and J by 6 bases, 13 bases remained unmatched.

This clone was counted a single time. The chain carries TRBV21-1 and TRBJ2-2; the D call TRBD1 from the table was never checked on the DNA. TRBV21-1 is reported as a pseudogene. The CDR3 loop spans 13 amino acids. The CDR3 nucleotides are TGTGCCAGCAGAAATCCACAGACCGGGGAGCTGTTTTTT. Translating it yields CASRNPQTGELFF.

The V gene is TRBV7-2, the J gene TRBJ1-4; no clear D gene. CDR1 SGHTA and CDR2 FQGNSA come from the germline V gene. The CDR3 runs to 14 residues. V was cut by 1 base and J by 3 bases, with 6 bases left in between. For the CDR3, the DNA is TGTGCCAGCAGCTTAGGGGCAGCTAATGAAAAACTGTTTTTT. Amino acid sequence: CASSLGAANEKLFF. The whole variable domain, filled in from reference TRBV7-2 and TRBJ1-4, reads GAGVSQSPSNKVTEKGKDVELRCDPISGHTALYWYRQSLGQGLEFLIYFQGNSAPDKSGLPSDRFSAERTGGSVSTLTIQRTQQEDSAVYLCASSLGAANEKLFFGSGTQLSVL.

The CDR3 loop reads CASRGSRDSETQYF. The CDR3 DNA is TGTGCCAGCAGGGGGAGCCGGGACTCCGAGACCCAGTACTTC. The V call is TRBV5-4, the J call TRBJ2-5; D is perhaps TRBD2 (6 bases). This CDR3 comprises 14 residues. Germline V gene lookup returns CDR1 SGHNT and CDR2 YYREEE (reference sequence). V lost 5 bases and J 5 bases, leaving 16 bases between the germline ends.

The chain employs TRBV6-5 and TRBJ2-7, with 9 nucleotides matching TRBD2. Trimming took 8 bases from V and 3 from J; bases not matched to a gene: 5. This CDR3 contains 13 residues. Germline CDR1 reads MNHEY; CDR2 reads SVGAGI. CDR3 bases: TGTGCCAGCCGACAAGCGGGAGGCTACGAGCAGTACTTC. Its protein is CASRQAGGYEQYF.

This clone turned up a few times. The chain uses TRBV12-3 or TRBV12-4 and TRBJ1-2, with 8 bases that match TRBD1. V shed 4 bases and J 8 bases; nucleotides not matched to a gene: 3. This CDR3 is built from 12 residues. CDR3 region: CASSSGGGGYTF. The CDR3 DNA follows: TGTGCCAGCAGTTCAGGGGGCGGAGGCTACACCTTC.

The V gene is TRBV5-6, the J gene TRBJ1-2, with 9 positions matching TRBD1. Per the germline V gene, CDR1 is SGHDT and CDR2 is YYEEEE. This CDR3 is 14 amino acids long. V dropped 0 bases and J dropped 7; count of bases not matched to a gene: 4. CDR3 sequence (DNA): TGTGCCAGCAGCTTGGAACAGGGGGCTGCTGGCTACACCTTC. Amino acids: CASSLEQGAAGYTF. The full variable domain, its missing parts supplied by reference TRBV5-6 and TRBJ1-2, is DAGVTQSPTHLIKTRGQQVTLRCSPKSGHDTVSWYQQALGQGPQFIFQYYEEEERQRGNFPDRFSGHQFPNYSSELNVNALLLGDSALYLCASSLEQGAAGYTFGSGTRLTVV.

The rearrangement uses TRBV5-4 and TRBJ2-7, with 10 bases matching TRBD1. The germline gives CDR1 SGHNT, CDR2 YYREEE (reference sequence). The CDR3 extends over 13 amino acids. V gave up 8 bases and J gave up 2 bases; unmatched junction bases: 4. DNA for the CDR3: TGTGCCAGTTCGGGACAGGGGACCTACGAGCAGTACTTC. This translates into CASSGQGTYEQYF.

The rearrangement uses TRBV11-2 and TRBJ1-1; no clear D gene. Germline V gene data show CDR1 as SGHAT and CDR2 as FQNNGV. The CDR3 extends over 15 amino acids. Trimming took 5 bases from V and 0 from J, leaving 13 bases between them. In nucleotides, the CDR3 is TGTGCCAGCAGCCCGAGTCGGAGGGTGAACACTGAAGCTTTCTTT. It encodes CASSPSRRVNTEAFF.

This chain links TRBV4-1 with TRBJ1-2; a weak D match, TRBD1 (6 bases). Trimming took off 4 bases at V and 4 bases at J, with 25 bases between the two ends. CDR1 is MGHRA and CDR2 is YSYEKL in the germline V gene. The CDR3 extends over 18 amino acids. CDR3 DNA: TGCGCCAGCAGCCGAGGGGGACAATCAACCAACGAATTCTATGGCTACACCTTC. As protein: CASSRGGQSTNEFYGYTF.

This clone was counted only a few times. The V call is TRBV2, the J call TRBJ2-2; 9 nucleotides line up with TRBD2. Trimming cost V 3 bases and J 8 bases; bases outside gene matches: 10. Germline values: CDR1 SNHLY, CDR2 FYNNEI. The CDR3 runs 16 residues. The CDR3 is CASSEEGSGSSGELFF. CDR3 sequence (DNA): TGTGCCAGCAGTGAGGAGGGTAGCGGGAGTAGTGGGGAGCTGTTTTTT. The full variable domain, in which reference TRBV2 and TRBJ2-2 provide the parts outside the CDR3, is EPEVTQTPSHQVTQMGQEVILRCVPISNHLYFYWYRQILGQKVEFLVSFYNNEISEKSEIFDDQFSVERPDGSNFTLKIRSTKLEDSAMYFCASSEEGSGSSGELFFGEGSRLTVL.

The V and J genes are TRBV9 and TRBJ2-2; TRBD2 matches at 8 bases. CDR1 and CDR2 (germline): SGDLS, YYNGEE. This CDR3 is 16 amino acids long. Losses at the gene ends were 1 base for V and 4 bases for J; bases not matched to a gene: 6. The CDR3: CASSVRLAGGTGELFF. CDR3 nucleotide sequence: TGTGCCAGCAGCGTAAGGCTAGCGGGTGGCACCGGGGAGCTGTTTTTT.

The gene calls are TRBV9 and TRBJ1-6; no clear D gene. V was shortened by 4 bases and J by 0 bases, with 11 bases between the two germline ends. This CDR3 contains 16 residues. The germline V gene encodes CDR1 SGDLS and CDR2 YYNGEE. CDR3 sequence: CASSPQASSYNSPLHF. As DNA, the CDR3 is TGTGCCAGCAGCCCCCAAGCTAGCTCCTATAATTCACCCCTCCACTTT.

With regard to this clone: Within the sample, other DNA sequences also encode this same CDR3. CDR3 DNA: TGTGCCAGCAGTCGGGACAGCTACTATGGCTACACCTTC. It is translated as CASSRDSYYGYTF. The chain combines TRBV27 with TRBJ1-2, with 7 bases that match TRBD1. This CDR3 region has 13 residues. Germline V gene lookup returns CDR1 MNHEY and CDR2 SMNVEV (reference sequence). V gave up 5 bases and J gave up 3 bases; unmatched junction bases: 3.

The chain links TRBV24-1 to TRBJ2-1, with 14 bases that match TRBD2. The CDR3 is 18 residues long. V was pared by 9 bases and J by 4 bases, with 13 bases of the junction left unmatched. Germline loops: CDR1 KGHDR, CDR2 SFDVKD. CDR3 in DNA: TGTGCCACCCCCCCCGCCCAGACTAGCGGGAGGGCATACAATGAGCAGTTCTTC. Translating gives CATPPAQTSGRAYNEQFF.

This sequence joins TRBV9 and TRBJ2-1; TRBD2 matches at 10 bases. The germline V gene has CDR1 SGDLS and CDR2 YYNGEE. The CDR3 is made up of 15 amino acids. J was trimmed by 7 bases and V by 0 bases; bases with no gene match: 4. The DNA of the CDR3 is TGTGCCAGCAGCGTAGAAGCTAGCGGGAGAAATGAGCAGTTCTTC. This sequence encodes CASSVEASGRNEQFF.

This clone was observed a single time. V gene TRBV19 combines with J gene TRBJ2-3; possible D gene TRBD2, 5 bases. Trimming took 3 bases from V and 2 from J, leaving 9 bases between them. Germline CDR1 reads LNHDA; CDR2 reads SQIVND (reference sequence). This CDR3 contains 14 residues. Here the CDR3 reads CASSIGGITDTQYF. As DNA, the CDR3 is TGTGCCAGTAGTATCGGAGGAATCACAGATACGCAGTATTTT. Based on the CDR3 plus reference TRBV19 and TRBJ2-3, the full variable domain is DGGITQSPKYLFRKEGQNVTLSCEQNLNHDAMYWYRQDPGQGLRLIYYSQIVNDFQKGDIAEGYSVSREKKESFPLTVTSAQKNPTAFYLCASSIGGITDTQYFGPGTRLTVL.

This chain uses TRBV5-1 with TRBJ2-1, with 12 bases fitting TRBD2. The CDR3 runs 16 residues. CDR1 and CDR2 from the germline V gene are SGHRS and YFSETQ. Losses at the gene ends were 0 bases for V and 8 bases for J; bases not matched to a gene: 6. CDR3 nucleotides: TGCGCCAGCAGCTTGGCCCGGACTAGCGGGGATTATGAGCAGTTCTTC. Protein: CASSLARTSGDYEQFF.

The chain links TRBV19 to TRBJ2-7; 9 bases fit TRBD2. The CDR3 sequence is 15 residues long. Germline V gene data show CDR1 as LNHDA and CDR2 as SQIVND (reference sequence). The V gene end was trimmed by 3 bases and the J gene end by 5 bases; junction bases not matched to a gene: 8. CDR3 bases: TGTGCCAGTAGTATTTTTCGCGGGAGGGTCGACGAGCAGTACTTC. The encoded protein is CASSIFRGRVDEQYF.

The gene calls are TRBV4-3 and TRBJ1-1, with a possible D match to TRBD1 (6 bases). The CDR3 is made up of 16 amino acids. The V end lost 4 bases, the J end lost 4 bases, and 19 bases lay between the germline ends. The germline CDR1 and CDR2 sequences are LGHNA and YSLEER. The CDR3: CASSLIWGLDGTEAFF. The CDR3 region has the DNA TGCGCCAGCAGCCTGATTTGGGGGCTAGATGGCACTGAAGCTTTCTTT.

As DNA, the CDR3 is TGTGCCAGCAGCACCCGGGACAGACCGAACACCGGGGAGCTGTTTTTT. It translates to CASSTRDRPNTGELFF. The V call is TRBV9, the J call TRBJ2-2, with 7 positions matching TRBD1. Trimming cost V 4 bases and J 0 bases; bases outside gene matches: 6. There are 16 residues in the CDR3. The germline CDR1 and CDR2 sequences are SGDLS and YYNGEE.

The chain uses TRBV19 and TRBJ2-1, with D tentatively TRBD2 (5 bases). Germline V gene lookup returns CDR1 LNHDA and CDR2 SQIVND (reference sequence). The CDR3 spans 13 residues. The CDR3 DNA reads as TGTGCGACTACCGGCGGGTCGTACAATGAGCAGTTCTTC. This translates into CATTGGSYNEQFF. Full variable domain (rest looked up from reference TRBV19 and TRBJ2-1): DGGITQSPKYLFRKEGQNVTLSCEQNLNHDAMYWYRQDPGQGLRLIYYSQIVNDFQKGDIAEGYSVSREKKESFPLTVTSAQKNPTAFYLCATTGGSYNEQFFGPGTRLTVL.